The 32 T cell receptor beta chains below come from one sample, sequenced in a study of blood T cell repertoires in COVID-19. The repertoire was sequenced with immunoSEQ multiplex PCR; TCRdb's copy has only in-frame clones and lacks some. The sample holds some 220,000 clones, around four fifths seen once. The sequenced sample consisted of peripheral blood. The source is a woman aged 60-75 years who had recovered from COVID-19.

The chain recombines TRBV5-1 with TRBJ1-2; 8 bases fit TRBD1. The CDR3 has 16 amino acids. V shed 2 bases and J 3 bases; nucleotides not matched to a gene: 9. CDR1 and CDR2 from the germline V gene are SGHRS and YFSETQ. The CDR3 nucleotides are TGCGCCAGCAGCTTCACCGGACAGGGTGGTGACTATGGCTACACCTTC. Translation: CASSFTGQGGDYGYTF.

Here the CDR3 reads CSVRQRSTDTQYF. The CDR3 nucleotides are TGCAGCGTAAGACAGAGAAGCACAGATACGCAGTATTTT. The V call is TRBV29-1, the J call TRBJ2-3; D possibly corresponds to TRBD1 (5 bases). V was clipped by 6 bases and J by 0 bases, with 10 bases between them. CDR1 SQVTM and CDR2 ANQGSEA come from the germline V gene. This CDR3 contains 13 residues.

The chain joins TRBV6-2 or TRBV6-3 to TRBJ1-5, with 7 nucleotides matching TRBD1. The CDR3 consists of 14 residues. Trimming took 7 bases from V and 6 from J; bases not matched to a gene: 9. Per germline, CDR1 MNHEY and CDR2 SVGEGT. As DNA, the CDR3 is TGTGCCAGCACCCCGACAGGGTGGATTCAGCCCCAGCATTTT. It is translated as CASTPTGWIQPQHF.

The sample holds a few counts of this clone. The CDR3, as DNA: TGTGCCAGCAGCAAAGGCCAGACGGACACCCTGCCTCCCGGTGGCTACACCTTC. This gives the protein CASSKGQTDTLPPGGYTF. The chain combines TRBV21-1 with TRBJ1-2; the tabulated D call, TRBD1, remains unverified against the DNA. TRBV21-1 is an annotated pseudogene. The CDR3 consists of 18 residues.

This sequence joins TRBV5-1 and TRBJ2-7, with a tentative D call TRBD2 (5 bases). This CDR3 has 16 amino acids. CDR1 SGHRS and CDR2 YFSETQ come from the germline V gene. Trimming left V 2 bases short and J 5 bases short, with 20 bases between. The DNA of the CDR3 is TGCGCCAGCAGCTTAAACGGGGAGCGACCCAGCCACGAGCAGTACTTC. Translating it yields CASSLNGERPSHEQYF.

This clone was counted only a few times. The chain combines TRBV12-5 with TRBJ2-1; 9 nucleotides line up with TRBD1. The CDR3 sequence is 14 residues long. V was clipped by 2 bases and J by 13 bases; unmatched bases: 9. CDR1 and CDR2 (germline): LGHNT, FRNRAP. The CDR3 reads CASGLPIRDRAQFF. Here the CDR3 DNA reads TGTGCTAGTGGTTTGCCCATCCGGGACAGGGCCCAGTTCTTC.

The chain links TRBV9 to TRBJ1-5, with 7 bases that match TRBD1. Losses at the gene ends were 3 bases for V and 4 bases for J; bases not matched to a gene: 4. This CDR3 has 14 residues. Germline V lookup: CDR1 SGDLS, CDR2 YYNGEE. The CDR3 bases are TGTGCCAGCAGCGAGGGACAGATTAATCAGCCCCAGCATTTT. As protein: CASSEGQINQPQHF.

V and J are TRBV5-4 and TRBJ2-5, with TRBD2 matching 7 bases. The CDR3 covers 13 residues. Germline CDR1 is SGHNT and CDR2 is YYREEE (reference sequence). J gave up 2 bases and V 7 bases, and 5 bases lay outside the gene matches. The CDR3 coding sequence is TGTGCCAGCCGTCCGGGACTACAAGAGACCCAGTACTTC. Translated: CASRPGLQETQYF.

V and J are TRBV30 and TRBJ1-2, with D perhaps matching TRBD1 (5 bases). V lost 2 bases to trimming and J lost 5 bases, with 18 bases between them. Germline CDR1 is GTSNPN and CDR2 is SVGIG (reference sequence). This CDR3 is built from 15 residues. The CDR3 region is CAWSFPTVAGYGYTF. The CDR3 DNA is TGTGCCTGGAGTTTCCCGACAGTCGCGGGGTATGGCTACACCTTC.

This chain connects TRBV5-1 to TRBJ2-3, with TRBD1 identical over 7 bases. Losses at the gene ends were 0 bases for V and 3 bases for J; bases not matched to a gene: 7. This CDR3 contains 16 residues. Germline V gene lookup returns CDR1 SGHRS and CDR2 YFSETQ. The CDR3 loop reads CASSLARDSRTDTQYF. CDR3 DNA sequence: TGCGCCAGCAGCTTGGCCCGGGACAGCAGGACAGATACGCAGTATTTT.

The chain couples TRBV7-2 to TRBJ1-6; the match to TRBD1 covers 7 bases. The CDR3 totals 15 residues. CDR1 is SGHTA and CDR2 is FQGNSA in the germline V gene. The V segment lost 4 bases and the J segment 8 bases; nucleotides outside the gene matches: 8. The CDR3 DNA follows: TGTGCCAGCAGCTCCGGACAGGCGAGATATTCACCCCTCCACTTT. Protein sequence: CASSSGQARYSPLHF.

This clone showed up just a few times. The chain couples TRBV10-2 to TRBJ2-6, with unresolved D. V was cut by 6 bases and J by 0 bases, with 9 bases left in between. The CDR3 length is 15 residues. Germline V CDR1 and CDR2: WSHSY, SAAADI. The CDR3 bases are TGCGCCAGCAGCACATCCAACTCTGGGGCCAACGTCCTGACTTTC. Residues: CASSTSNSGANVLTF.

The gene calls are TRBV5-6 and TRBJ1-1, with D perhaps TRBD1 (5 bases). The germline V and J ends were trimmed by 2 bases and 3 bases, with 11 bases remaining between them. The CDR3 consists of 14 residues. From germline, CDR1 is SGHDT and CDR2 YYEEEE. CDR3 residues: CASSFGQGDTEAFF. CDR3 sequence (DNA): TGTGCCAGCAGCTTCGGTCAGGGTGACACTGAAGCTTTCTTT.

This chain links TRBV27 with TRBJ1-6; D perhaps matches TRBD1 (5 bases). Germline CDR1 MNHEY, CDR2 SMNVEV (reference sequence). Trimming removed 2 bases from V and 8 bases from J, with 7 bases in between. This CDR3 spans 13 amino acids. Written as DNA, the CDR3 is TGTGCCAGCAGTTTACAGGGTTATTCACCCCTCCACTTT. It specifies CASSLQGYSPLHF.

This sequence joins TRBV5-6 and TRBJ1-6; no firm D call. Deletions cut 5 bases from V and 2 bases from J, with 11 bases between. Germline assignment: CDR1 SGHDT and CDR2 YYEEEE. The length of the CDR3 is 15 residues. DNA for the CDR3: TGTGCCAGCAGGTCCCGGTCTGCCTATAATTCACCCCTCCACTTT. This sequence encodes CASRSRSAYNSPLHF.

The chain uses TRBV4-1 and TRBJ2-3, with TRBD1 identical over 8 bases. This CDR3 region has 16 residues. Germline V CDR1 and CDR2: MGHRA, YSYEKL. The V and J ends lost 0 bases and 4 bases, in that order; junction bases with no gene match: 6. The CDR3 here is CASSQETGQGPDTQYF. The CDR3 DNA is TGCGCCAGCAGCCAAGAGACCGGACAGGGCCCAGATACGCAGTATTTT.

The chain employs TRBV6-2 or TRBV6-3 and TRBJ2-7; 7 bases agree with TRBD1. This CDR3 spans 14 amino acids. The germline V gene encodes CDR1 MNHEY and CDR2 SVGEGT. The V and J ends lost 5 bases and 2 bases, in that order; junction bases with no gene match: 6. This CDR3 is CASSLGQWTYEQYF. CDR3 DNA: TGTGCCAGCAGTCTGGGACAGTGGACCTACGAGCAGTACTTC.

The V call is TRBV7-8, the J call TRBJ2-5, with 7 nucleotides matching TRBD2. V lost 5 bases to trimming and J lost 5 bases; unmatched junction nucleotides: 8. The CDR3 loop spans 14 amino acids. CDR1 is SGHVS, CDR2 FQNEAQ, per germline. The CDR3 DNA sequence: TGTGCCAGCAGCCGTAAGACTAGCCGGGAGACCCAGTACTTC. It encodes CASSRKTSRETQYF.

This sequence joins TRBV27 and TRBJ1-5; D is uncertain. The CDR3 is 17 amino acids. Trimming took 4 bases from V and 2 from J, leaving 18 bases between them. Germline CDR1 MNHEY, CDR2 SMNVEV (reference sequence). The CDR3 region is CASSSPSRGGGNQPQHF. For the CDR3, the DNA is TGTGCCAGCAGTTCCCCCAGCCGGGGAGGAGGCAATCAGCCCCAGCATTTT.

This sequence joins TRBV5-1 and TRBJ2-5, with 8 bases identical to TRBD1. The CDR3 runs 15 residues. The V gene end was trimmed by 0 bases and the J gene end by 3 bases; junction bases not matched to a gene: 4. Germline-derived CDR1 and CDR2 are SGHRS and YFSETQ. The CDR3 is CASSLEGTGEETQYF. The CDR3 DNA sequence: TGCGCCAGCAGCTTGGAGGGGACAGGAGAAGAGACCCAGTACTTC.

This chain uses TRBV7-2 with TRBJ1-3; 9 bases fit TRBD1. This CDR3 has 15 amino acids. Germline CDR1 is SGHTA and CDR2 is FQGNSA. The V and J ends lost 6 bases and 2 bases, in that order; junction bases with no gene match: 5. The CDR3 sequence: CASRPTGGTGNTIYF. The CDR3 DNA is TGTGCCAGCAGACCAACAGGGGGCACTGGAAACACCATATATTTT.

This sequence joins TRBV5-4 and TRBJ1-2, with 8 bases matching TRBD1. This CDR3 region has 14 residues. V was pared by 4 bases and J by 5 bases, with 7 bases of the junction left unmatched. In germline, CDR1 is SGHNT, CDR2 YYREEE (reference sequence). CDR3 sequence reads: CASSAQGAGYGYTF. The DNA for the CDR3 is TGTGCCAGCAGCGCGCAGGGGGCTGGGTATGGCTACACCTTC.

The sample holds one count of this clone. The chain is built from TRBV6-5 and TRBJ2-1; TRBD2 might be the D (7 bases). Germline CDR1 is MNHEY and CDR2 is SVGAGI. The CDR3 loop spans 12 amino acids. V lost 6 bases, J lost 8 bases, and 11 bases lay in between. The CDR3 DNA sequence: TGTGCCAGCAGCGAGGGGGGGGATGAGCAGTTCTTC. Encoded protein: CASSEGGDEQFF.

CDR3 sequence reads: CALDWRGNSPLHF. CDR3 in DNA: TGTGCCTTGGACTGGAGGGGTAATTCACCCCTCCACTTT. The chain links TRBV30 to TRBJ1-6; possible D gene TRBD1, 5 bases. From germline, CDR1 is GTSNPN and CDR2 SVGIG (reference sequence). The ends were cut back, 7 bases at V and 6 bases at J, with 13 bases in the middle. This CDR3 is 13 amino acids long.

This chain links TRBV12-5 with TRBJ2-7, with D perhaps TRBD2 (7 bases). The CDR3 contains 14 residues. V gave up 5 bases and J gave up 3 bases, with 14 bases separating them. Germline loops: CDR1 LGHNT, CDR2 FRNRAP. This chain's CDR3 is CASGPGGGGYEQYF. CDR3 coding DNA: TGTGCTAGTGGTCCCGGGGGAGGGGGCTACGAGCAGTACTTC.

This chain connects TRBV5-1 to TRBJ1-5; TRBD1 matches 7 bases. V trimming: 1 base; J trimming: 5 bases; junction bases outside the gene matches: 6. Germline V gives CDR1 SGHRS, CDR2 YFSETQ. This CDR3 is 15 amino acids long. CDR3 amino acids: CASSLSGGGYQPQHF. In nucleotides, the CDR3 is TGCGCCAGCAGCTTGTCAGGGGGAGGATATCAGCCCCAGCATTTT.

The V call is TRBV15, the J call TRBJ2-3; TRBD2 agrees at 7 bases. CDR1 and CDR2 (germline): LNHNV, YYDKDF (reference sequence). The V gene end was trimmed by 5 bases and the J gene end by 2 bases; junction bases not matched to a gene: 4. The CDR3 consists of 14 residues. CDR3 sequence: CATSVGGDTDTQYF. The CDR3 nucleotides are TGTGCCACCAGCGTGGGGGGGGACACAGATACGCAGTATTTT.

J is TRBJ2-1 and V is TRBV18; 13 bases map to TRBD2. Germline V gives CDR1 KGHSH, CDR2 LQKENI. The CDR3 covers 15 residues. The trim removed 6 bases at V and 7 bases at J, leaving 6 bases unmatched. CDR3 in DNA: TGTGCCAGCTCGCCCCCGGGACTAGCGGGGAATGAGCAGTTCTTC. Its protein is CASSPPGLAGNEQFF.

The chain couples TRBV19 to TRBJ2-3, with 13 bases fitting TRBD2. Germline V gene sequence: CDR1 LNHDA, CDR2 SQIVND (reference sequence). The CDR3 is 14 amino acids. The junction had 2 bases not matched to a gene; V was cut back by 6 bases and J by 5 bases. As DNA, the CDR3 is TGTGCCAGTAGCCGGACTAGCGGGGGAGATACGCAGTATTTT. Encoded protein: CASSRTSGGDTQYF.

The chain employs TRBV5-6 and TRBJ2-3, with 15 bases identical to TRBD2. The V gene end was trimmed by 4 bases and the J gene end by 6 bases; junction bases not matched to a gene: 6. Looked up from germline, CDR1 is SGHDT and CDR2 is YYEEEE. CDR3 length equals 16 residues. The CDR3 spells CASSRGLAGGWDTQYF. In nucleotides, the CDR3 is TGTGCCAGCAGCCGGGGACTAGCGGGGGGCTGGGATACGCAGTATTTT.

The chain is built from TRBV9 and TRBJ2-3; 8 bases are a match to TRBD2. Per germline, CDR1 SGDLS and CDR2 YYNGEE. Unmatched junction bases numbered 9, after V lost 1 base and J lost 5 bases. The CDR3 totals 16 residues. CDR3: CASSVNSGGPGDTQYF. The CDR3 DNA follows: TGTGCCAGCAGCGTAAATTCGGGGGGGCCAGGAGATACGCAGTATTTT.

This clone has more than one count but fewer than ten. The V call is TRBV6-5, the J call TRBJ1-4, with 7 bases aligning to TRBD1. The CDR3 runs to 12 residues. V was clipped by 6 bases and J by 6 bases; unmatched bases: 1. CDR1 MNHEY and CDR2 SVGAGI come from the germline V gene. In DNA, the CDR3 is TGTGCCAGCAGCGGGACAGATGAAAAACTGTTTTTT. It translates to CASSGTDEKLFF.